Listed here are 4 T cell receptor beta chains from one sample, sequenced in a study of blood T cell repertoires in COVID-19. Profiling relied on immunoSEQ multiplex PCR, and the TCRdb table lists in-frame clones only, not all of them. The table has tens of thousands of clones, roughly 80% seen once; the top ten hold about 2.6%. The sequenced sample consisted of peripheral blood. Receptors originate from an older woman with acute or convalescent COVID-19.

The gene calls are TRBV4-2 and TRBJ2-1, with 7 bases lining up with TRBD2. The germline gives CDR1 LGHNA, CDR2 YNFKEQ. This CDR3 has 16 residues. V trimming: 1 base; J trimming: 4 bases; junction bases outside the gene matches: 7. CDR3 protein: CASSQGNLAAYNEQFF. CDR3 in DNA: TGTGCCAGCAGCCAAGGGAATCTAGCGGCTTACAATGAGCAGTTCTTC.

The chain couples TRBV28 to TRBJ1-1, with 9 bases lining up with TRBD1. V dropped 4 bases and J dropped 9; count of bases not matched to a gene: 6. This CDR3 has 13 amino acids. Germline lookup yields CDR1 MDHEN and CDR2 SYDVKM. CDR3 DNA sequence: TGTGCCAGCAGTTGGACAGGGGATACAAAAGCTTTCTTT. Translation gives CASSWTGDTKAFF.

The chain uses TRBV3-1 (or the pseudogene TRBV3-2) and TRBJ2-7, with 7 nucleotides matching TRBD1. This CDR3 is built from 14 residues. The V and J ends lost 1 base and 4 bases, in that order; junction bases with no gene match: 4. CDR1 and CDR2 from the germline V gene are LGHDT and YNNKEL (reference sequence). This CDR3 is CASSQAAGGYEQYF. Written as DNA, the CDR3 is TGTGCCAGCAGCCAAGCGGCAGGGGGATACGAGCAGTACTTC.

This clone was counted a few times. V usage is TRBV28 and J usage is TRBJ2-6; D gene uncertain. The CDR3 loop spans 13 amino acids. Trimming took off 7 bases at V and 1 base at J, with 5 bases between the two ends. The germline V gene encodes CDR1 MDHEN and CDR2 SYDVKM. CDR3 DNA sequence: TGTGCCAGCAAACAATCTGGGGCCAACGTCCTGACTTTC. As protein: CASKQSGANVLTF.